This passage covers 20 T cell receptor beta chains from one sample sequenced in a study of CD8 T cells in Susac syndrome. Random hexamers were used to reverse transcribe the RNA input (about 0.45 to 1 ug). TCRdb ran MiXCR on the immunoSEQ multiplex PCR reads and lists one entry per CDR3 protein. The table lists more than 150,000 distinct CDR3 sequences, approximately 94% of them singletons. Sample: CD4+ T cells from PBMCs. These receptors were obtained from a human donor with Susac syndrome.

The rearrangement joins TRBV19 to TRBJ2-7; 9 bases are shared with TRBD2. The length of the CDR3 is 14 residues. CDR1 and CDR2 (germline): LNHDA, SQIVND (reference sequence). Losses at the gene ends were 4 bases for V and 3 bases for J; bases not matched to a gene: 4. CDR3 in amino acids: CASSTSGDSYEQYF. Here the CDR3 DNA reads TGTGCCAGTAGTACTAGCGGGGATAGCTACGAGCAGTACTTC.

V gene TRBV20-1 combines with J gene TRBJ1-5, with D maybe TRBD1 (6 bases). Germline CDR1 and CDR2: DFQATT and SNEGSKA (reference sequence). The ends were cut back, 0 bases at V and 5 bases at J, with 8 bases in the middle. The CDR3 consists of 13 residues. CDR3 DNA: TGCAGTGCTAGAGAACAGGGTGATCAGCCCCAGCATTTT. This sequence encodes CSAREQGDQPQHF.

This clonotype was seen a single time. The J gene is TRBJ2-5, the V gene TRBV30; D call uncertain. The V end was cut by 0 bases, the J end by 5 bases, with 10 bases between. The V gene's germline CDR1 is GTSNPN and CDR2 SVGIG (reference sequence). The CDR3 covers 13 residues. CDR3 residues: CAWSVLQVETQYF. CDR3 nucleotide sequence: TGTGCCTGGAGTGTACTCCAGGTGGAGACCCAGTACTTC.

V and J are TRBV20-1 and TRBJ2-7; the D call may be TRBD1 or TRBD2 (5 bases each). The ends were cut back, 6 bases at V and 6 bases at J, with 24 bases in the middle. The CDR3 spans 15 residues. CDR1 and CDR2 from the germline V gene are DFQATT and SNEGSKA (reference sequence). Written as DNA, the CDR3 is TGCAGTGCCCCCAGGTTCGGACTGGGGCAGGGCGAGCAGTACTTC. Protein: CSAPRFGLGQGEQYF.

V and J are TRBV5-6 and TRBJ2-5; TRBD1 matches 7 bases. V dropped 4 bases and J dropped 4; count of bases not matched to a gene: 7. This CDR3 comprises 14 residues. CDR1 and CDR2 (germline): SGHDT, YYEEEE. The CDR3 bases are TGTGCCAGCAGCGTAGGACAGGAAACAGAGACCCAGTACTTC. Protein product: CASSVGQETETQYF.

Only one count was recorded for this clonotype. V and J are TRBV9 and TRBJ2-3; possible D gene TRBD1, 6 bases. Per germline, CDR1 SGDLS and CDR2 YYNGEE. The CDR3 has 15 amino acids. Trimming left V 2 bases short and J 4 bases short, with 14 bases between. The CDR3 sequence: CASSVRGRGSDTQYF. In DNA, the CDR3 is TGTGCCAGCAGCGTTCGGGGTAGGGGGTCAGATACGCAGTATTTT.

CDR3 protein: CASSSRGTETQYF. Here the CDR3 DNA reads TGTGCCAGCAGTTCGAGGGGAACGGAGACCCAGTACTTC. The J gene is TRBJ2-5, the V gene TRBV6-6; D possibly matches TRBD1 or TRBD2 (5 bases each). Germline CDR1 MNHNY, CDR2 SVGAGI (reference sequence). Trimming stripped 4 bases from V and 5 bases from J, with 11 bases between. This CDR3 region has 13 residues.

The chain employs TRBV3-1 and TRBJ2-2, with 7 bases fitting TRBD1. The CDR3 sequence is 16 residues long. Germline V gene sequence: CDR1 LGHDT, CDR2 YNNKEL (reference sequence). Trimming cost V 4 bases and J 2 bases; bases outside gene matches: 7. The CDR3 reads CASSLQRGLNTGELFF. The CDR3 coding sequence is TGTGCCAGCAGCCTACAGAGGGGGCTAAACACCGGGGAGCTGTTTTTT.

Here the CDR3 DNA reads TGTGCCAGTGGGCCACAGGTCTCTGGGGCCAACGTCCTGACTTTC. Translation: CASGPQVSGANVLTF. The chain couples TRBV19 to TRBJ2-6, with D tentatively TRBD1 (5 bases). Per the germline V gene, CDR1 is LNHDA and CDR2 is SQIVND (reference sequence). This CDR3 comprises 15 residues. V lost 8 bases, J lost 0 bases, and 11 bases lay in between.

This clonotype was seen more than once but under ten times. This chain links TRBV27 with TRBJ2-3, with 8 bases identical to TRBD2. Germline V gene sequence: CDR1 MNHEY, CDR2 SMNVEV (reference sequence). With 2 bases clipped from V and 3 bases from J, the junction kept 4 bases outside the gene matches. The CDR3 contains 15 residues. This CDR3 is CASSLGGGRTDTQYF. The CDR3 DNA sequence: TGTGCCAGCAGTTTAGGCGGGGGGAGAACAGATACGCAGTATTTT.

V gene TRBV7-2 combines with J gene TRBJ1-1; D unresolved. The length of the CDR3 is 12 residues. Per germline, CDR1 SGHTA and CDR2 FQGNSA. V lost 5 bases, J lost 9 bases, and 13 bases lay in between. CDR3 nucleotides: TGTGCCAGCAGCCAAGGGTCCCTCAAAGCTTTCTTT. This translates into CASSQGSLKAFF. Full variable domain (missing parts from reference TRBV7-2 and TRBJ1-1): GAGVSQSPSNKVTEKGKDVELRCDPISGHTALYWYRQSLGQGLEFLIYFQGNSAPDKSGLPSDRFSAERTGGSVSTLTIQRTQQEDSAVYLCASSQGSLKAFFGQGTRLTVV.

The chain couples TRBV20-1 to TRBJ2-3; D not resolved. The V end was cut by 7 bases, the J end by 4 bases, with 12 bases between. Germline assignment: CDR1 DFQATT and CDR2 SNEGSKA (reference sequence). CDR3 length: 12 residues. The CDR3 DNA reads TGCAGTGGGCATTATCCCCCAGATACGCAGTATTTT. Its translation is CSGHYPPDTQYF.

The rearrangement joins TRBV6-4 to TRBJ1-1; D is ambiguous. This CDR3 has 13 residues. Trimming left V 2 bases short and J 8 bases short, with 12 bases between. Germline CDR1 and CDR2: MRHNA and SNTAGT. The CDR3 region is CASSDHHQEEAFF. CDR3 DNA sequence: TGTGCCAGCAGTGACCATCACCAAGAGGAAGCTTTCTTT.

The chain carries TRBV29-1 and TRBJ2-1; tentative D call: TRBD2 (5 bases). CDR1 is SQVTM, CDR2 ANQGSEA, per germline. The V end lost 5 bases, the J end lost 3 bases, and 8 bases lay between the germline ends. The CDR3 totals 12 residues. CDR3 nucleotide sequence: TGCAGCGTTTTCCGGGACTACAATGAGCAGTTCTTC. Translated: CSVFRDYNEQFF.

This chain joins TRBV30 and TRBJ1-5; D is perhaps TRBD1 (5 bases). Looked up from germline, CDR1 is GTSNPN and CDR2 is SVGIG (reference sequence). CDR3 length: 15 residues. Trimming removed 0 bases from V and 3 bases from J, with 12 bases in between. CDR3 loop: CAWSVGTFLNQPQHF. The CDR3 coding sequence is TGTGCCTGGAGTGTAGGGACTTTCCTCAATCAGCCCCAGCATTTT.

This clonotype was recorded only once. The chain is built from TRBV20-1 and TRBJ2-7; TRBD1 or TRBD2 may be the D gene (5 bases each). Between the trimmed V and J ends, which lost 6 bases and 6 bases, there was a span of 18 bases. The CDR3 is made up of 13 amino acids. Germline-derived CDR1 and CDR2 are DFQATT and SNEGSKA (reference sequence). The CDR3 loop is CSASFVRGGEQYF. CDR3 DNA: TGCAGTGCGTCATTTGTGAGGGGTGGCGAGCAGTACTTC.

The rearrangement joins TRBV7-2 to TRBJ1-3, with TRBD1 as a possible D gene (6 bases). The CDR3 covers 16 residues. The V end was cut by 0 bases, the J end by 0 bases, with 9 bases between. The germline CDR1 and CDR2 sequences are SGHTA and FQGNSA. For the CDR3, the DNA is TGTGCCAGCAGCTTAGCGGGGGCTACCTCTGGAAACACCATATATTTT. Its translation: CASSLAGATSGNTIYF.

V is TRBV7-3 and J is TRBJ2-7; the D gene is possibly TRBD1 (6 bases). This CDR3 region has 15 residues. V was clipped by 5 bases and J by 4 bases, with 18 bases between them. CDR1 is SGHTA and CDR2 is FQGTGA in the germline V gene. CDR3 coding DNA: TGTGCCAGCAGCGGTACAGGGATGCGAGAGTACGAGCAGTACTTC. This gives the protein CASSGTGMREYEQYF.

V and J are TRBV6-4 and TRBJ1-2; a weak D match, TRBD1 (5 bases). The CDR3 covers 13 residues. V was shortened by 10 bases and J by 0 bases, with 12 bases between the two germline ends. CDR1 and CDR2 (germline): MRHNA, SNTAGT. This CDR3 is CATKEGANYGYTF. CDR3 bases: TGTGCCACCAAGGAAGGGGCTAACTATGGCTACACCTTC.

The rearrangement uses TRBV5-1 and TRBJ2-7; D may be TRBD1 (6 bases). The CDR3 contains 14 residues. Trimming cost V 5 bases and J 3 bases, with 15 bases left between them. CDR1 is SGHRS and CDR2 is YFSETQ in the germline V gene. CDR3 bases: TGCGCCAGCAGATCCCGGGACACTGACTACGAGCAGTACTTC. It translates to CASRSRDTDYEQYF.